The 28 T cell receptor beta chains below were found in one sample sequenced in a study of blood T cell repertoires in COVID-19. Clones were sequenced by immunoSEQ multiplex PCR, and TCRdb holds only the in-frame ones, with some missing. The sample includes approximately 440,000 clones, around 89% of them seen just once. Sequenced material: peripheral blood. These receptor sequences come from a woman between 45 and 60 years old with COVID-19, enrolled during active disease.

The gene calls are TRBV11-2 and TRBJ1-1; 7 positions agree with TRBD1. Looked up from germline, CDR1 is SGHAT and CDR2 is FQNNGV. The CDR3 consists of 13 residues. V was clipped by 5 bases and J by 3 bases; unmatched bases: 3. CDR3: CASSTDRDTEAFF. In DNA form, the CDR3 reads TGTGCCAGCAGCACAGACAGGGACACTGAAGCTTTCTTT.

The CDR3 DNA is TGTGCCAGCAGCACAGGGACAGTCCACATGAACACTGAAGCTTTCTTT. Translating it yields CASSTGTVHMNTEAFF. This chain links TRBV21-1 with TRBJ1-1; whether TRBD1, the table's D call, matches the DNA was not checked. TRBV21-1 is designated a pseudogene. The CDR3 covers 16 residues.

A single count supports this clone. The chain links TRBV19 to TRBJ1-5; D is uncertain. This CDR3 is built from 16 residues. Germline CDR1 is LNHDA and CDR2 is SQIVND (reference sequence). Deletions cut 1 base from V and 0 bases from J, with 10 bases between. The CDR3 DNA sequence: TGTGCCAGTAGTATAGTCACAATGTATAGCAATCAGCCCCAGCATTTT. Protein product: CASSIVTMYSNQPQHF.

This chain uses TRBV3-1 (or the pseudogene TRBV3-2) with TRBJ2-1; 15 nucleotides agree with TRBD2. The length of the CDR3 is 15 residues. CDR1 LGHDT and CDR2 YNNKEL come from the germline V gene (reference sequence). V gave up 2 bases and J gave up 10 bases; unmatched junction bases: 3. CDR3 region: CASSQPGTSGGEQFF. The CDR3 DNA sequence: TGTGCCAGCAGCCAACCGGGGACTAGCGGGGGGGAGCAGTTCTTC.

For the CDR3, the DNA is TGCGCCAGCAGCCAAGGGCACGGGACTAGCGGGGTTACTGAGCAGTTCTTC. This gives the protein CASSQGHGTSGVTEQFF. The rearrangement joins TRBV4-1 to TRBJ2-1; 13 bases agree with TRBD2. The CDR3 covers 17 residues. The V segment lost 1 base and the J segment 9 bases; nucleotides outside the gene matches: 9. Germline V gives CDR1 MGHRA, CDR2 YSYEKL.

The J gene is TRBJ1-1, the V gene TRBV18; a weak D match, TRBD1 (6 bases). Germline loops: CDR1 KGHSH, CDR2 LQKENI. The CDR3 is 14 amino acids. Trimming took 2 bases from V and 3 from J, leaving 10 bases between them. In DNA, the CDR3 is TGTGCCAGCTCACCATCAGGGGTGGACACTGAAGCTTTCTTT. Translated: CASSPSGVDTEAFF.

This chain connects TRBV2 to TRBJ2-1; TRBD2 aligns across 13 bases. CDR1 and CDR2 (germline): SNHLY, FYNNEI. J was trimmed by 8 bases and V by 6 bases; bases with no gene match: 13. CDR3 length equals 17 residues. The CDR3 sequence is CASREGPGLAGFHEQFF. The CDR3 bases are TGTGCCAGCAGGGAGGGCCCGGGACTAGCGGGGTTCCATGAGCAGTTCTTC. Filled out from reference TRBV2 and TRBJ2-1, the complete variable domain reads EPEVTQTPSHQVTQMGQEVILRCVPISNHLYFYWYRQILGQKVEFLVSFYNNEISEKSEIFDDQFSVERPDGSNFTLKIRSTKLEDSAMYFCASREGPGLAGFHEQFFGPGTRLTVL.

The genes are TRBV11-1 and TRBJ1-2, with TRBD1 identical over 8 bases. With V trimmed by 3 bases and J by 3 bases, 6 bases remained unmatched. Germline-derived CDR1 and CDR2 are SGHAT and FQDESV (reference sequence). CDR3 length: 15 amino acids. The chain's CDR3 is CASSFSDRVDYGYTF. The CDR3 DNA reads as TGTGCCAGCAGCTTCTCGGACAGGGTCGACTATGGCTACACCTTC.

V usage is TRBV5-1 and J usage is TRBJ2-2; no definite D call. The CDR3 extends over 16 amino acids. Trimming pared 0 bases from V and 5 bases from J, leaving 14 bases between. Germline V gene data show CDR1 as SGHRS and CDR2 as YFSETQ. CDR3 DNA: TGCGCCAGCAGCTTGGTGGTGACATCCCAGACCGGGGAGCTGTTTTTT. The encoded protein is CASSLVVTSQTGELFF.

This clone was found a few times. J is TRBJ1-1 and V is TRBV6-1; perhaps TRBD1 as D (6 bases). Per germline, CDR1 MNHNS and CDR2 SASEGT. The CDR3 sequence is 15 residues long. The V end lost 3 bases, the J end lost 4 bases, and 15 bases lay between the germline ends. In nucleotides, the CDR3 is TGTGCCAGCAGTGACCTCACAGGGCCGGGCACTGAAGCTTTCTTT. Translation gives CASSDLTGPGTEAFF.

In this sample, this clone turned up once. This chain joins TRBV19 and TRBJ2-1; 12 bases are shared with TRBD1. Germline V CDR1 and CDR2: LNHDA, SQIVND (reference sequence). V trimming: 3 bases; J trimming: 1 base; junction bases outside the gene matches: 7. The CDR3 has 18 amino acids. CDR3 DNA: TGTGCCAGTAGTATCGGGACAGGGGGCTACGAGTCCTACAATGAGCAGTTCTTC. Its translation: CASSIGTGGYESYNEQFF.

This rearrangement joins TRBV7-2 to TRBJ2-1; D may be TRBD2 (6 bases). V dropped 4 bases and J dropped 9 bases, with 13 bases sitting between them. There are 13 residues in the CDR3. Germline V gene lookup returns CDR1 SGHTA and CDR2 FQGNSA. CDR3 amino acids: CASSSLRAGEQFF. The CDR3 DNA is TGTGCCAGCAGCTCCTTGAGAGCGGGTGAGCAGTTCTTC.

The chain carries TRBV6-5 and TRBJ2-2; 11 bases align to TRBD1. The V and J ends lost 7 bases and 5 bases, in that order; junction bases with no gene match: 6. The CDR3 loop spans 15 amino acids. CDR1 is MNHEY and CDR2 is SVGAGI in the germline V gene. CDR3 sequence reads: CASITRDRGTGELFF. The CDR3 region has the DNA TGTGCCAGCATCACCCGGGACAGGGGGACCGGGGAGCTGTTTTTT.

The chain employs TRBV6-5 and TRBJ2-1; D might be TRBD2 (5 bases). V dropped 0 bases and J dropped 15 bases, with 15 bases sitting between them. The germline CDR1 and CDR2 sequences are MNHEY and SVGAGI. The CDR3 runs 13 residues. The CDR3 DNA reads as TGTGCCAGCAGTTACTCGATATTGGACTCCCGGTTCTTC. It translates to CASSYSILDSRFF.

This sequence joins TRBV29-1 and TRBJ1-2; the D gene is possibly TRBD1 (5 bases). The germline V gene has CDR1 SQVTM and CDR2 ANQGSEA. The CDR3 consists of 12 residues. V was trimmed by 4 bases and J by 3 bases, leaving 9 bases between them. The CDR3 DNA sequence: TGCAGCGTTGTCGGGGGGGACTATGGCTACACCTTC. It translates to CSVVGGDYGYTF.

The genes are TRBV9 and TRBJ1-1; weak D call: TRBD1 (6 bases). Germline V CDR1 and CDR2: SGDLS, YYNGEE. CDR3 length: 16 amino acids. The V end was cut by 4 bases, the J end by 0 bases, with 16 bases between. This CDR3 reads CASSSHRDTLNTEAFF. CDR3 nucleotides: TGTGCCAGCAGCTCACACCGGGACACCTTGAACACTGAAGCTTTCTTT.

The chain couples TRBV15 to TRBJ2-7; possible D gene TRBD1, 5 bases. The CDR3 runs to 13 residues. CDR1 and CDR2 from the germline V gene are LNHNV and YYDKDF (reference sequence). V was shortened by 3 bases and J by 3 bases, with 9 bases between the two germline ends. The DNA of the CDR3 is TGTGCCACCAGCAGGGACACCTACTACGAGCAGTACTTC. It translates to CATSRDTYYEQYF.

Comment on this clone: Other nucleotide sequences in the sample specify the same CDR3. The chain joins TRBV6-1 to TRBJ1-2; D perhaps matches TRBD1 (5 bases). Germline V CDR1 and CDR2: MNHNS, SASEGT. The CDR3 runs to 13 residues. V was clipped by 2 bases and J by 2 bases, with 6 bases between them. DNA of the CDR3: TGTGCCAGCAGTGAACGGGGGAACTATGGCTACACCTTC. Encoded protein: CASSERGNYGYTF.

The CDR3 DNA follows: TGTGCCAGCAGTTACTTGGGGGGGGCGGGGAACACTGAAGCTTTCTTT. This sequence encodes CASSYLGGAGNTEAFF. This chain uses TRBV6-6 with TRBJ1-1, with D maybe TRBD1 (6 bases). CDR1 and CDR2 from the germline V gene are MNHNY and SVGAGI (reference sequence). This CDR3 contains 16 residues. V lost 1 base and J 1 base, leaving 13 bases between the germline ends.

This clone was seen just once. The rearrangement joins TRBV11-2 to TRBJ2-2, with D hard to call. This CDR3 region has 12 residues. Germline lookup yields CDR1 SGHAT and CDR2 FQNNGV. The V end was cut by 0 bases, the J end by 9 bases, with 5 bases between. CDR3 loop: CASSLDRRELFF. Here the CDR3 DNA reads TGTGCCAGCAGCTTAGACAGAAGGGAGCTGTTTTTT.

The chain is built from TRBV5-1 and TRBJ2-7; 12 bases map to TRBD1. V trimming: 4 bases; J trimming: 2 bases; junction bases outside the gene matches: 16. Germline CDR1 is SGHRS and CDR2 is YFSETQ. The CDR3 extends over 19 amino acids. The CDR3 coding sequence is TGCGCCAGCAGCCTAGTTCCCGGGACAGGGGGCGCGGCAACCTACGAGCAGTACTTC. It specifies CASSLVPGTGGAATYEQYF.

This chain joins TRBV30 and TRBJ1-3; 8 bases agree with TRBD1. V trimming: 5 bases; J trimming: 2 bases; junction bases outside the gene matches: 5. The germline gives CDR1 GTSNPN, CDR2 SVGIG (reference sequence). This CDR3 is built from 14 residues. CDR3 DNA sequence: TGTGCCTGGGGACAGGGATTGGCTGGAAACACCATATATTTT. It codes for CAWGQGLAGNTIYF. Full variable domain (remainder filled in from reference TRBV30 and TRBJ1-3): SQTIHQWPATLVQPVGSPLSLECTVEGTSNPNLYWYRQAAGRGLQLLFYSVGIGQISSEVPQNLSASRPQDRQFILSSKKLLLSDSGFYLCAWGQGLAGNTIYFGEGSWLTVV.

The table lists this clone with a few counts. This chain uses TRBV12-3 or TRBV12-4 with TRBJ2-7, with 7 bases lining up with TRBD1. J gave up 7 bases and V 7 bases, and 10 bases lay outside the gene matches. This CDR3 comprises 13 residues. CDR3 amino acids: CASIATGTREQYF. CDR3 DNA sequence: TGTGCCAGCATCGCGACAGGGACCCGGGAGCAGTACTTC.

V gene TRBV5-1 combines with J gene TRBJ2-5; a weak D match, TRBD2 (6 bases). The CDR3 contains 14 residues. V dropped 4 bases and J dropped 4 bases, with 14 bases sitting between them. Germline lookup yields CDR1 SGHRS and CDR2 YFSETQ. The CDR3 DNA reads TGCGCCAGCAGCCCACGGGAGTGGGGAGAGACCCAGTACTTC. Translating it yields CASSPREWGETQYF.

V gene TRBV9 combines with J gene TRBJ2-7; no reliable D call. V was shortened by 4 bases and J by 6 bases, with 20 bases between the two germline ends. This CDR3 has 15 amino acids. Germline V gives CDR1 SGDLS, CDR2 YYNGEE. CDR3 bases: TGTGCCAGCAGCTCCACCTTCGACATCCCCACCGAGCAGTACTTC. It specifies CASSSTFDIPTEQYF.

In its sample, this clone was seen once. The chain is built from TRBV4-2 and TRBJ1-4; the D gene is possibly TRBD1 (6 bases). The CDR3 is 17 residues long. The V end lost 1 base, the J end lost 0 bases, and 12 bases lay between the germline ends. Looked up from germline, CDR1 is LGHNA and CDR2 is YNFKEQ. CDR3 region: CASSQAAGAPTNEKLFF. CDR3 nucleotides: TGTGCCAGCAGCCAAGCGGCAGGGGCCCCAACTAATGAAAAACTGTTTTTT.

This sequence joins TRBV5-5 and TRBJ1-2; D is unresolved. V lost 0 bases, J lost 7 bases, and 4 bases lay in between. The germline gives CDR1 SGHKS, CDR2 YYEKEE (reference sequence). This CDR3 spans 11 amino acids. CDR3 protein: CASSLDSGYTF. The CDR3 DNA is TGTGCCAGCAGCTTGGACAGTGGCTACACCTTC.

J is TRBJ2-5 and V is TRBV7-9, with TRBD1 matching 7 bases. The length of the CDR3 is 15 residues. Unmatched junction bases numbered 10, after V lost 5 bases and J lost 4 bases. The germline gives CDR1 SEHNR, CDR2 FQNEAQ (reference sequence). Here the CDR3 DNA reads TGTGCCAGCAGCCCCGGCCGACAGGGTGGAGAGACCCAGTACTTC. It specifies CASSPGRQGGETQYF.